The table lists the clone carrying this TCR beta chain with a few counts. This entry comes from a study of blood T cells in healthy people across ages. Each donor was a healthy Caucasian individual from Russia, aged roughly 6 to 95. Every donor gave about 9 milliliters of peripheral blood. For the second PCR, which ran for 7 to 11 cycles, a sample-barcoded 5' primer and a J-beta primer mix were used. TCRdb redid the calling of the 5' RACE reads with MiXCR, one entry per CDR3 protein. This sample has about 680,000 distinct CDR3 sequences; roughly 50% occur once, and the top ten carry about a third. Trimming at V came to 5 bases and at J to 3 bases, leaving 3 bases not matched to a gene. The CDR3 consists of 13 residues. The germline V gene encodes CDR1 LGHNA and CDR2 YNFKEQ.

This chain connects TRBV4-2 to TRBJ2-5; 7 bases map to TRBD1. The clonotype originates from a woman aged 55-70 years in good health. Sequencing input: blood. The CDR3 protein is CASSATGKETQYF. CDR3 DNA sequence: TGTGCCAGCAGCGCGACAGGGAAAGAGACCCAGTACTTC.